Shown below are 32 T cell receptor beta chains from a single sample sequenced in a study of blood T cell repertoires in COVID-19. The method was immunoSEQ multiplex PCR; TCRdb's version includes in-frame clones alone and lacks a portion of them. The sample lists around 470,000 clones, roughly 88% occurring once. Specimen: PBMCs or T cells enriched from blood (not recorded which). All receptors come from a man aged 18 to 29 who had recovered from COVID-19.

This clone was seen more than once but under ten times. The J gene is TRBJ1-2, the V gene TRBV19; 7 positions agree with TRBD1. The CDR3 is made up of 15 amino acids. V shed 7 bases, J shed 0 bases, and the junction held 8 bases outside the gene matches. Germline V gene lookup returns CDR1 LNHDA and CDR2 SQIVND (reference sequence). CDR3 loop: CASTTGQLPNYGYTF. The DNA of the CDR3 is TGTGCCAGTACTACGGGACAGCTACCTAACTATGGCTACACCTTC.

This clone was observed once. The genes are TRBV10-2 and TRBJ1-3; D uncertain. Germline-derived CDR1 and CDR2 are WSHSY and SAAADI. V shed 6 bases and J shed 0 bases, with 9 bases lying between them. The CDR3 sequence is 14 residues long. Written as DNA, the CDR3 is TGCGCCAGCAGGATGACACTCTCTGGAAACACCATATATTTT. Protein: CASRMTLSGNTIYF.

The chain recombines TRBV9 with TRBJ2-5, with D possibly TRBD2 on 6 matching bases. This CDR3 is 15 amino acids long. Trimming stripped 0 bases from V and 0 bases from J, with 9 bases between. Looked up from germline, CDR1 is SGDLS and CDR2 is YYNGEE. Here the CDR3 reads CASSVGSGYQETQYF. The CDR3 DNA sequence: TGTGCCAGCAGCGTAGGCAGCGGGTACCAAGAGACCCAGTACTTC.

V usage is TRBV7-8 and J usage is TRBJ1-1; TRBD1 matches 7 bases. Germline CDR1 is SGHVS and CDR2 is FQNEAQ. Trimming cost V 1 base and J 0 bases; bases outside gene matches: 14. There are 19 residues in the CDR3. The CDR3 region is CASSLGKQGSYFMNTEAFF. CDR3 DNA sequence: TGTGCCAGCAGCTTAGGCAAACAGGGGTCCTATTTTATGAACACTGAAGCTTTCTTT.

This rearrangement joins TRBV7-9 to TRBJ1-1, with a weak D call TRBD1 (6 bases). Germline V lookup: CDR1 SEHNR, CDR2 FQNEAQ (reference sequence). The CDR3 extends over 14 amino acids. The V gene lost 3 bases and the J gene lost 5 bases, with 13 bases spanning the gap. CDR3 in DNA: TGTGCCAGCAGCTTTGGCGGGGGGCGAACTGAAGCTTTCTTT. This encodes CASSFGGGRTEAFF.

This chain links TRBV5-1 with TRBJ2-6; the match to TRBD1 covers 8 bases. Germline trimming cut 4 bases from V and 4 bases from J; bases unmatched to any gene: 7. The CDR3 has 16 amino acids. The V gene's germline CDR1 is SGHRS and CDR2 YFSETQ. Here the CDR3 reads CASSPDRGAGANVLTF. CDR3 DNA: TGCGCCAGCAGCCCCGACAGGGGAGCGGGGGCCAACGTCCTGACTTTC.

The gene calls are TRBV6-5 and TRBJ1-2; the match to TRBD1 covers 7 bases. Germline-derived CDR1 and CDR2 are MNHEY and SVGAGI. This CDR3 region has 13 residues. After removal of 7 bases from V and 4 bases from J, the junction contained 6 bases not matched to a gene. The chain's CDR3 is CASNQGESYGYTF. Written as DNA, the CDR3 is TGTGCCAGCAATCAGGGGGAGAGCTATGGCTACACCTTC.

This clone was found once. The chain recombines TRBV5-1 with TRBJ2-1; 12 bases line up with TRBD2. V trimming: 4 bases; J trimming: 2 bases; junction bases outside the gene matches: 4. CDR1 is SGHRS and CDR2 is YFSETQ in the germline V gene. The CDR3 is 16 amino acids. This CDR3 reads CASSRLAGGTYNEQFF. The CDR3 nucleotides read TGCGCCAGCAGCAGGCTAGCGGGGGGGACCTACAATGAGCAGTTCTTC.

V is TRBV6-1 and J is TRBJ1-6; TRBD1 aligns across 7 bases. The CDR3 runs 14 residues. Germline trimming cut 3 bases from V and 9 bases from J; bases unmatched to any gene: 5. Germline V gene lookup returns CDR1 MNHNS and CDR2 SASEGT. The chain's CDR3 is CASSETGPGSPLHF. Written as DNA, the CDR3 is TGTGCCAGCAGTGAGACAGGGCCGGGTTCACCCCTCCACTTT.

This sequence joins TRBV6-5 and TRBJ2-1; D might be TRBD2 (5 bases). The germline V gene encodes CDR1 MNHEY and CDR2 SVGAGI. V was trimmed by 4 bases and J by 1 base, leaving 11 bases between them. The CDR3 contains 15 residues. CDR3 amino acids: CASSFGEGSYNEQFF. The CDR3, as DNA: TGTGCCAGCAGTTTCGGGGAAGGATCCTACAATGAGCAGTTCTTC.

The chain is built from TRBV15 and TRBJ1-2; no definite D call. Germline loops: CDR1 LNHNV, CDR2 YYDKDF (reference sequence). The CDR3 extends over 14 amino acids. Trimming took off 3 bases at V and 6 bases at J, with 14 bases between the two ends. The CDR3 sequence: CATSRRVSSHGYTF. The CDR3, as DNA: TGTGCCACCAGCAGGAGGGTCAGCTCTCATGGCTACACCTTC.

The rearrangement links TRBV6-5 to TRBJ1-6; TRBD1 matches 7 bases. The CDR3 loop spans 15 amino acids. With V trimmed by 4 bases and J by 8 bases, 8 bases remained unmatched. Germline V gene lookup returns CDR1 MNHEY and CDR2 SVGAGI. CDR3 loop: CASSFSGTVDSPLHF. In DNA form, the CDR3 reads TGTGCCAGCAGTTTCTCCGGGACAGTCGATTCACCCCTCCACTTT.

The chain couples TRBV11-2 to TRBJ1-2; 7 bases are a match to TRBD1. Germline CDR1 and CDR2: SGHAT and FQNNGV. This CDR3 comprises 15 residues. Trimming cost V 1 base and J 4 bases; bases outside gene matches: 6. CDR3 coding DNA: TGTGCCAGCAGCTTAGGAGACAGGGTGATCTATGGCTACACCTTC. Translated, it gives CASSLGDRVIYGYTF.

This chain uses TRBV15 with TRBJ1-5; possible D gene TRBD1, 6 bases. Germline V lookup: CDR1 LNHNV, CDR2 YYDKDF (reference sequence). The CDR3 length is 14 residues. V was cut by 4 bases and J by 7 bases, with 14 bases left in between. In DNA, the CDR3 is TGTGCCACCAGCATTGGGGGCCAGGGGCAGCCCCAGCATTTT. This encodes CATSIGGQGQPQHF.

The chain recombines TRBV2 with TRBJ1-5; D is undetermined. This CDR3 spans 13 amino acids. Germline values: CDR1 SNHLY, CDR2 FYNNEI. V was pared by 10 bases and J by 3 bases, with 13 bases between. The CDR3 region has the DNA TGTGCCACCTTGCAAGACACCAATCAGCCCCAGCATTTT. It translates to CATLQDTNQPQHF.

This chain links TRBV5-4 with TRBJ1-2; D perhaps matches TRBD1 (6 bases). V was pared by 5 bases and J by 2 bases, with 16 bases between. This CDR3 comprises 15 residues. Germline assignment: CDR1 SGHNT and CDR2 YYREEE (reference sequence). The CDR3 nucleotides are TGTGCCAGCAGAAGGGGCGGGGGCGAGAACTATGGCTACACCTTC. Its protein is CASRRGGGENYGYTF.

The V and J genes are TRBV11-2 and TRBJ1-4; TRBD1 aligns across 9 bases. The CDR3 consists of 16 residues. Germline V gives CDR1 SGHAT, CDR2 FQNNGV. V gave up 5 bases and J gave up 7 bases; unmatched junction bases: 11. The CDR3 nucleotides read TGTGCCAGCAGCCGATATCGGGGACAGGGCGGTGAAAAACTGTTTTTT. Encoded protein: CASSRYRGQGGEKLFF.

The rearrangement links TRBV28 to TRBJ1-2; tentative D call: TRBD1 (6 bases). V was trimmed by 10 bases and J by 3 bases, leaving 12 bases between them. Per germline, CDR1 MDHEN and CDR2 SYDVKM. The CDR3 runs to 12 residues. The CDR3 loop is CAIHRTDYGYTF. The CDR3 bases are TGTGCCATCCATCGGACAGACTATGGCTACACCTTC.

This chain joins TRBV7-8 and TRBJ2-7; D not resolved. Germline CDR1 is SGHVS and CDR2 is FQNEAQ. V shed 2 bases and J shed 3 bases, with 8 bases lying between them. The CDR3 has 13 amino acids. CDR3 region: CASSLSQLYEQYF. In DNA, the CDR3 is TGTGCCAGCAGCTTAAGTCAACTCTACGAGCAGTACTTC.

This clone was seen once. V usage is TRBV29-1 and J usage is TRBJ2-3; 10 bases are a match to TRBD1. The CDR3 has 14 residues. The trim removed 7 bases at V and 3 bases at J, leaving 7 bases unmatched. Germline V gene lookup returns CDR1 SQVTM and CDR2 ANQGSEA. CDR3 amino acids: CSGSRDRGTDTQYF. CDR3 nucleotides: TGCAGCGGTAGCCGGGACAGGGGTACAGATACGCAGTATTTT.

The rearrangement uses TRBV2 and TRBJ2-5; 7 bases line up with TRBD1. CDR1 SNHLY and CDR2 FYNNEI come from the germline V gene. V shed 6 bases, J shed 4 bases, and the junction held 8 bases outside the gene matches. The CDR3 loop spans 14 amino acids. The CDR3 sequence: CASRGRQGGETQYF. CDR3 in DNA: TGTGCCAGCAGGGGTAGACAGGGTGGAGAGACCCAGTACTTC. The complete variable domain, with remaining parts taken from reference TRBV2 and TRBJ2-5, reads EPEVTQTPSHQVTQMGQEVILRCVPISNHLYFYWYRQILGQKVEFLVSFYNNEISEKSEIFDDQFSVERPDGSNFTLKIRSTKLEDSAMYFCASRGRQGGETQYFGPGTRLLVL.

The rearrangement joins TRBV29-1 to TRBJ1-1; the match to TRBD1 covers 7 bases. J lost 5 bases, V lost 3 bases, and 6 bases had no gene match. CDR1 is SQVTM, CDR2 ANQGSEA, per germline. The CDR3 length is 13 residues. The CDR3 bases are TGCAGCGTTGAGGTAAGGGGGCGAACTGAAGCTTTCTTT. Residues: CSVEVRGRTEAFF.

The V call is TRBV12-2, the J call TRBJ1-6; TRBD1 reflects the table's D call only, with no check against the DNA. TRBV12-2 is noted as a pseudogene. This CDR3 is built from 20 residues. The CDR3 is CASRLRNPPIARGQNSPLHF. Written as DNA, the CDR3 is TGTGCAAGTCGCTTACGTAACCCTCCGATAGCCAGGGGGCAGAATTCACCCCTCCACTTT.

The chain recombines TRBV28 with TRBJ1-1; no reliable D call. V shed 1 base and J shed 6 bases, with 18 bases lying between them. Looked up from germline, CDR1 is MDHEN and CDR2 is SYDVKM. The CDR3 length is 16 residues. The CDR3 protein is CASSLFLTLSPPEAFF. In nucleotides, the CDR3 is TGTGCCAGCAGTTTATTCCTGACACTGAGCCCGCCTGAAGCTTTCTTT.

The chain joins TRBV29-1 to TRBJ2-7, with D perhaps matching TRBD1 (5 bases). Trimming took 8 bases from V and 7 from J, leaving 18 bases between them. The CDR3 runs 12 residues. Germline lookup yields CDR1 SQVTM and CDR2 ANQGSEA. CDR3 nucleotide sequence: TGCAGCCCTGGGCAAGTAAAGGGGGAGCAGTACTTC. It encodes CSPGQVKGEQYF.

CDR3 coding DNA: TGTGCTTTTAGAGCGACAGCTGGAAACACCATATATTTT. Its protein is CAFRATAGNTIYF. This chain links TRBV12-3 or TRBV12-4 with TRBJ1-3, with D possibly matching TRBD1 (5 bases). The length of the CDR3 is 13 residues.

The chain links TRBV29-1 to TRBJ2-5; TRBD1 agrees at 7 bases. Unmatched junction bases numbered 3, after V lost 4 bases and J lost 4 bases. Germline V lookup: CDR1 SQVTM, CDR2 ANQGSEA. This CDR3 is built from 12 residues. The CDR3 DNA reads TGCAGCGTTGGAGCAGGGGGAGAGACCCAGTACTTC. It translates to CSVGAGGETQYF.

The count of this clone is one. The V call is TRBV28, the J call TRBJ2-7, with 10 bases aligning to TRBD2. CDR1 MDHEN and CDR2 SYDVKM come from the germline V gene. Trimming at V came to 10 bases and at J to 4 bases, leaving 7 bases not matched to a gene. There are 13 residues in the CDR3. Written as DNA, the CDR3 is TGTGCCACCAGACTAGCGGGTACTTACGAGCAGTACTTC. Its protein is CATRLAGTYEQYF.

The chain employs TRBV5-1 and TRBJ1-2; a weak D match, TRBD1 (5 bases). The CDR3 runs to 12 residues. CDR1 and CDR2 (germline): SGHRS, YFSETQ. V lost 4 bases and J 8 bases, leaving 12 bases between the germline ends. CDR3: CASSPGTPGYTF. The CDR3 DNA follows: TGCGCCAGCAGCCCGGGGACTCCCGGCTACACCTTC.

The chain is built from TRBV5-1 and TRBJ2-1; tentatively, D is TRBD2 (5 bases). The CDR3 is 14 residues long. The ends were cut back, 0 bases at V and 4 bases at J, with 8 bases in the middle. CDR1 and CDR2 (germline): SGHRS, YFSETQ. CDR3 in amino acids: CASSLGGSYNEQFF. Here the CDR3 DNA reads TGCGCCAGCAGCTTGGGAGGGTCTTACAATGAGCAGTTCTTC. Combining the CDR3 with reference TRBV5-1 and TRBJ2-1 gives the whole variable domain KAGVTQTPRYLIKTRGQQVTLSCSPISGHRSVSWYQQTPGQGLQFLFEYFSETQRNKGNFPGRFSGRQFSNSRSEMNVSTLELGDSALYLCASSLGGSYNEQFFGPGTRLTVL.

The CDR3 is CASSWAMDTEAFF. The CDR3 DNA sequence: TGTGCCAGCAGTTGGGCCATGGACACTGAAGCTTTCTTT. The chain is built from TRBV6-5 and TRBJ1-1, with D uncertain. V was trimmed by 4 bases and J by 3 bases, leaving 9 bases between them. Germline V gene data show CDR1 as MNHEY and CDR2 as SVGAGI. The CDR3 loop spans 13 amino acids.

The rearrangement joins TRBV19 to TRBJ1-5; 9 bases map to TRBD1. V was clipped by 7 bases and J by 7 bases; unmatched bases: 8. This CDR3 is built from 14 residues. CDR1 LNHDA and CDR2 SQIVND come from the germline V gene (reference sequence). The CDR3 is CASTGQGMRQPQHF. The CDR3 DNA is TGTGCCAGTACGGGACAGGGAATGAGGCAGCCCCAGCATTTT.